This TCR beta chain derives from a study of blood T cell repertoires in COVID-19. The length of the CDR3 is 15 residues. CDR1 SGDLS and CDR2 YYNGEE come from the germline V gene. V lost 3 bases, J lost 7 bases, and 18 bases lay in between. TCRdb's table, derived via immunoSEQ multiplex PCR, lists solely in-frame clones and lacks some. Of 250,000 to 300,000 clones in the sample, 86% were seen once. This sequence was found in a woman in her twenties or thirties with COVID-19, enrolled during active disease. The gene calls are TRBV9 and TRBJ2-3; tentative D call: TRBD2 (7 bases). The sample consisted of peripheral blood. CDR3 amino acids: CASSEGGAGEYTQYF. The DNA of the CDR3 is TGTGCCAGCAGCGAAGGGGGGGCCGGGGAATATACGCAGTATTTT. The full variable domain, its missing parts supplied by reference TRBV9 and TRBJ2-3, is DSGVTQTPKHLITATGQRVTLRCSPRSGDLSVYWYQQSLDQGLQFLIQYYNGEERAKGNILERFSAQQFPDLHSELNLSSLELGDSALYFCASSEGGAGEYTQYFGPGTRLTVL.